These T cell receptor beta chains were read from a single sample in a study of OX40 agonist ivuxolimab in advanced cancers. The protocol was immunoSEQ multiplex PCR, while the TCRdb copy is restricted to in-frame clones and leaves out a portion. This table has 20,000 to 25,000 clones, more than 75% appearing once. This specimen consisted of CD4+ or CD8+ T cells sorted from blood, obtained in a trial of the OX40 agonist ivuxolimab. All receptors derive from an adult with an advanced solid tumor such as melanoma, head and neck, liver or kidney cancer. CDR3s include the opening cysteine and the closing phenylalanine or tryptophan. The order of the fields is D gene, clone size, V gene, J gene, CDR3 DNA, CDR3 protein. D genes are given only for firm matches. Rows may omit the clone size; those that give it use once, few, many or a size class.

d_call: -; clone_size: -; v_call: TRBV4-1; j_call: TRBJ2-7; cdr3_nt: TGCGCCAGCAGCCAAGCTGGGTCGACCTACGAGCAGTACTTC; cdr3_aa: CASSQAGSTYEQYF
d_call: TRBD1; clone_size: many; v_call: TRBV7-9; j_call: TRBJ1-1; cdr3_nt: TGTGCCAGCAGCACCCGACAGGGGGCAGACACTGAAGCTTTCTTT; cdr3_aa: CASSTRQGADTEAFF
d_call: -; clone_size: -; v_call: TRBV19; j_call: TRBJ1-2; cdr3_nt: TGTGCCAGTAGTATTGAGGGAGACTATGGCTACACCTTC; cdr3_aa: CASSIEGDYGYTF
d_call: -; clone_size: -; v_call: TRBV27; j_call: TRBJ2-1; cdr3_nt: TGTGCCAGCAGTTTAACCCCGACTCCTTACAATGAGCAGTTCTTC; cdr3_aa: CASSLTPTPYNEQFF
d_call: -; clone_size: -; v_call: TRBV28; j_call: TRBJ2-7; cdr3_nt: TGTGCCAGCAGCTTGGGACGGGCCCGGGGGGAGCAGTACTTC; cdr3_aa: CASSLGRARGEQYF
d_call: TRBD2; clone_size: -; v_call: TRBV19; j_call: TRBJ2-1; cdr3_nt: TGTGCCAGTAGTATAGATCGCTCGGGACTAGCCTACAATGAGCAGTTCTTC; cdr3_aa: CASSIDRSGLAYNEQFF
d_call: TRBD2; clone_size: few; v_call: TRBV4-2; j_call: TRBJ2-1; cdr3_nt: TGTGCCAGCAGCCAACAACGACTAGCGGGTGAGCAGTTCTTC; cdr3_aa: CASSQQRLAGEQFF
d_call: -; clone_size: once; v_call: TRBV7-2; j_call: TRBJ2-3; cdr3_nt: TGTGCCAGCAGCTTCCGAATTGCAGATACGCAGTATTTT; cdr3_aa: CASSFRIADTQYF
d_call: TRBD2; clone_size: -; v_call: TRBV9; j_call: TRBJ2-7; cdr3_nt: TGTGCCAGCAGCTCACCCGGGAGCGGGAGGGAAAACGAGCAGTACTTC; cdr3_aa: CASSSPGSGRENEQYF
d_call: -; clone_size: -; v_call: TRBV2; j_call: TRBJ2-3; cdr3_nt: TGTGCCAGCGGGACGTTTATTAGCACAGATACGCAGTATTTT; cdr3_aa: CASGTFISTDTQYF
d_call: TRBD1; clone_size: -; v_call: TRBV27; j_call: TRBJ1-1; cdr3_nt: TGTGCCAGCAGTTTAACAGGGGACTTGAACACTGAAGCTTTCTTT; cdr3_aa: CASSLTGDLNTEAFF
d_call: -; clone_size: -; v_call: TRBV4-1; j_call: TRBJ2-7; cdr3_nt: TGCGCCAGCAGCCAAGATCGGGCACCCGAGCAGTACTTC; cdr3_aa: CASSQDRAPEQYF
d_call: -; clone_size: -; v_call: TRBV7-9; j_call: TRBJ1-1; cdr3_nt: TGTGCCAGCAGCTTAGGAAGGGGGAACACTGAAGCTTTCTTT; cdr3_aa: CASSLGRGNTEAFF
d_call: -; clone_size: -; v_call: TRBV6-5; j_call: TRBJ2-1; cdr3_nt: TGTGCCAGCAGCAAGCCTTATCTGCGGGAGCAGTTCTTC; cdr3_aa: CASSKPYLREQFF
d_call: -; clone_size: -; v_call: TRBV7-9; j_call: TRBJ2-2; cdr3_nt: TGTGCCAGCAGCCCCTGGGATTTACCCGGGGAGCTGTTTTTT; cdr3_aa: CASSPWDLPGELFF
d_call: -; clone_size: -; v_call: TRBV7-6; j_call: TRBJ2-7; cdr3_nt: TGTGCCAGCAGCCCTGGAGAGGATATTTCCTACGAGCAGTACTTC; cdr3_aa: CASSPGEDISYEQYF
d_call: TRBD2; clone_size: -; v_call: TRBV27; j_call: TRBJ2-2; cdr3_nt: TGTGCCAGCAGTTTTGAGCGGGAGGCGACCGGGGAGCTGTTTTTT; cdr3_aa: CASSFEREATGELFF
d_call: -; clone_size: -; v_call: TRBV2; j_call: TRBJ2-7; cdr3_nt: TGTGCCAGCAGTGACAGTTACACCTACGAGCAGTACTTC; cdr3_aa: CASSDSYTYEQYF
d_call: -; clone_size: -; v_call: TRBV7-9; j_call: TRBJ1-1; cdr3_nt: TGTGCCAGCAGCTTAACTAGTTCTTGGGACACTGAAGCTTTCTTT; cdr3_aa: CASSLTSSWDTEAFF
d_call: TRBD1; clone_size: -; v_call: TRBV7-6; j_call: TRBJ2-7; cdr3_nt: TGTGCCAGCAGCCAGAGCGACAGGGACGAGCAGTACTTC; cdr3_aa: CASSQSDRDEQYF
d_call: -; clone_size: -; v_call: TRBV9; j_call: TRBJ2-7; cdr3_nt: TGTGCCAGCAGCCACGGGAACACCTACGAGCAGTACTTC; cdr3_aa: CASSHGNTYEQYF
d_call: -; clone_size: medium-sized; v_call: TRBV27; j_call: TRBJ1-2; cdr3_nt: TGTGCCAGCAGAAGGGGATTGACGGGACGGGCTATCTATGGCTACACCTTC; cdr3_aa: CASRRGLTGRAIYGYTF
d_call: -; clone_size: -; v_call: TRBV28; j_call: TRBJ1-1; cdr3_nt: TGTGCCAGCAGTTCCCGAACCTTAGGGGGGGCGAACACTGAAGCTTTCTTT; cdr3_aa: CASSSRTLGGANTEAFF
d_call: -; clone_size: -; v_call: TRBV27; j_call: TRBJ1-2; cdr3_nt: TGTGCCAGCAGTTTATCTCCAGGGCCCTATGGCTACACCTTC; cdr3_aa: CASSLSPGPYGYTF
d_call: -; clone_size: -; v_call: TRBV5-1; j_call: TRBJ2-7; cdr3_nt: TGCGCCAGCAGCCCGAGGGCGGGGTTGGACGAGCAGTACTTC; cdr3_aa: CASSPRAGLDEQYF
d_call: TRBD2; clone_size: -; v_call: TRBV15; j_call: TRBJ2-1; cdr3_nt: TGTGCCACCAGCAGCGGTTTGCGGGAGGGGAATGAGCAGTTCTTC; cdr3_aa: CATSSGLREGNEQFF
d_call: TRBD2; clone_size: -; v_call: TRBV5-6; j_call: TRBJ2-5; cdr3_nt: TGTGCCAGCAGCTCAGGGACTAGCGGGAGGGGAGCCCAGTACTTC; cdr3_aa: CASSSGTSGRGAQYF
d_call: -; clone_size: -; v_call: TRBV19; j_call: TRBJ1-1; cdr3_nt: TGTGCCAGTAGTATATTATCCGGGGGGAACACTGAAGCTTTCTTT; cdr3_aa: CASSILSGGNTEAFF
d_call: -; clone_size: -; v_call: TRBV4-1; j_call: TRBJ2-1; cdr3_nt: TGCGCCAGCAGCCCGACGGGGAATGAGCAGTTCTTC; cdr3_aa: CASSPTGNEQFF
d_call: TRBD2; clone_size: -; v_call: TRBV7-2; j_call: TRBJ2-7; cdr3_nt: TGTGCCAGCAGCGGGCGGACTAGCGGGAGCCACGAGCAGTACTTC; cdr3_aa: CASSGRTSGSHEQYF
d_call: -; clone_size: once; v_call: TRBV7-6; j_call: TRBJ1-1; cdr3_nt: TGTGCCAGCAGCTTATTTGATTCAGGGAAGACTGAAGCTTTCTTT; cdr3_aa: CASSLFDSGKTEAFF
d_call: TRBD2; clone_size: -; v_call: TRBV27; j_call: TRBJ2-7; cdr3_nt: TGTGCCAGCAGTCCGGGACTAGCGGGAGGCGAGCAGTACTTC; cdr3_aa: CASSPGLAGGEQYF
d_call: TRBD2; clone_size: -; v_call: TRBV28; j_call: TRBJ2-7; cdr3_nt: TGTGCCAGCAGATCCGGACTAGCGGGAGCCTACGAGCAGTACTTC; cdr3_aa: CASRSGLAGAYEQYF
d_call: -; clone_size: -; v_call: TRBV6-4; j_call: TRBJ2-3; cdr3_nt: TGTGCCAGCACTAGCGAGACCATCACAGATACGCAGTATTTT; cdr3_aa: CASTSETITDTQYF
d_call: -; clone_size: -; v_call: TRBV27; j_call: TRBJ1-6; cdr3_nt: TGTGCCAGCAAGGGGCAGGGAAATTCACCCCTCCACTTT; cdr3_aa: CASKGQGNSPLHF
d_call: -; clone_size: -; v_call: TRBV6-5; j_call: TRBJ2-7; cdr3_nt: TGTGCCAGCAGTTACTCTGGGCAGGGTGGGTACGAGCAGTACTTC; cdr3_aa: CASSYSGQGGYEQYF
d_call: -; clone_size: -; v_call: TRBV6-5; j_call: TRBJ2-7; cdr3_nt: TGTGCCAGCAGTTACGCCGGCAGTAGCTCCTACGAGCAGTACTTC; cdr3_aa: CASSYAGSSSYEQYF
d_call: -; clone_size: -; v_call: TRBV19; j_call: TRBJ1-5; cdr3_nt: TGTGCCAGTATGGCGTTCGTTTATAGCAATCAGCCCCAGCATTTT; cdr3_aa: CASMAFVYSNQPQHF
d_call: -; clone_size: -; v_call: TRBV7-9; j_call: TRBJ1-4; cdr3_nt: TGTGCCAGCAGCGGAGGGGTTGGTGAAAAACTGTTTTTT; cdr3_aa: CASSGGVGEKLFF
d_call: -; clone_size: -; v_call: TRBV13; j_call: TRBJ2-7; cdr3_nt: TGTGCCAGCAGCCCCGACAGGAGAACCTACGAGCAGTACTTC; cdr3_aa: CASSPDRRTYEQYF
d_call: -; clone_size: -; v_call: TRBV12-5; j_call: TRBJ1-2; cdr3_nt: TGTGCTAGTGGTTTGGTTCCCGGTCCCGCCTATGGCTACACCTTC; cdr3_aa: CASGLVPGPAYGYTF
d_call: -; clone_size: -; v_call: TRBV27; j_call: TRBJ1-5; cdr3_nt: TGTGCCAGCAGTCCCCTCCTCTCGGGGGACCAGCCCCAGCATTTT; cdr3_aa: CASSPLLSGDQPQHF
d_call: -; clone_size: medium-sized; v_call: TRBV9; j_call: TRBJ2-1; cdr3_nt: TGTGCCAGCAGCGTAGCCTACAGAGGGGGGGAGCAGTTCTTC; cdr3_aa: CASSVAYRGGEQFF
d_call: -; clone_size: -; v_call: TRBV13; j_call: TRBJ1-1; cdr3_nt: TGTGCCAGCAGCTACCGAAACAGGGAAGATGCTGAAGCTTTCTTT; cdr3_aa: CASSYRNREDAEAFF
d_call: -; clone_size: -; v_call: TRBV7-3; j_call: TRBJ2-1; cdr3_nt: TGTGCCAGCAGCTTAACCTGGCTTCCGACGCAGGGCAATGAGCAGTTCTTC; cdr3_aa: CASSLTWLPTQGNEQFF
d_call: -; clone_size: -; v_call: TRBV9; j_call: TRBJ2-3; cdr3_nt: TGTGCCAGCAGCGTAGTGGGAACGGGGGCAGATACGCAGTATTTT; cdr3_aa: CASSVVGTGADTQYF
d_call: -; clone_size: medium-sized; v_call: TRBV7-2; j_call: TRBJ2-7; cdr3_nt: TGTGCCAGCAGCTTATTTTTGGGGTCGGGCGAGCAGTACTTC; cdr3_aa: CASSLFLGSGEQYF
d_call: -; clone_size: -; v_call: TRBV4-1; j_call: TRBJ2-5; cdr3_nt: TGCGCCAGCAGCCAAGATTCCGGTTCGGTGCCCCAGTACTTC; cdr3_aa: CASSQDSGSVPQYF
d_call: -; clone_size: -; v_call: TRBV28; j_call: TRBJ2-7; cdr3_nt: TGTGCCAGCAGTTTTGCCCGCGACTCCTACGAGCAGTACTTC; cdr3_aa: CASSFARDSYEQYF
d_call: -; clone_size: -; v_call: TRBV9; j_call: TRBJ1-2; cdr3_nt: TGTGCCAGCACCCCCGGGGAACAGATCTATGGCTACACCTTC; cdr3_aa: CASTPGEQIYGYTF
d_call: -; clone_size: -; v_call: TRBV11-2; j_call: TRBJ1-2; cdr3_nt: TGTGCCAGCAGCTCACACCTAGGGGGGAATGGCTACACCTTC; cdr3_aa: CASSSHLGGNGYTF
d_call: TRBD2; clone_size: -; v_call: TRBV27; j_call: TRBJ2-3; cdr3_nt: TGTGCCAGCAGTTGTAGGGGGGAGTTTTGTCGGGAGGGTACAGATACGCAGTATTTT; cdr3_aa: CASSCRGEFCREGTDTQYF
d_call: -; clone_size: once; v_call: TRBV7-8; j_call: TRBJ1-4; cdr3_nt: TGTGCCAGCAGACTCTTCGGGCTCGAGTCAGAAAAACTGTTTTTT; cdr3_aa: CASRLFGLESEKLFF
d_call: -; clone_size: once; v_call: TRBV18; j_call: TRBJ2-7; cdr3_nt: TGTGCCAGCTCACAGGAAGCCGGGGCTACTTTTTACGAGCAGTACTTC; cdr3_aa: CASSQEAGATFYEQYF